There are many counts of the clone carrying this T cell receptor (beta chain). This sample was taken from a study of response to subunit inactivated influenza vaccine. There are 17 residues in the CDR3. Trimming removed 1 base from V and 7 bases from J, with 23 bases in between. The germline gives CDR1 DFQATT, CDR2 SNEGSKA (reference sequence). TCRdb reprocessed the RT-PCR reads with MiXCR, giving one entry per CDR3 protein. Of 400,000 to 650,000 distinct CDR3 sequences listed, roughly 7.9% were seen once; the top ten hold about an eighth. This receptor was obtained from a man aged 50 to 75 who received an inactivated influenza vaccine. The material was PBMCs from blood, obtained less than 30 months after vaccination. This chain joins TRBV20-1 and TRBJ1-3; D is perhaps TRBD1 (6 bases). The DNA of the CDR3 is TGCAGTGCTAGAGCAACTCTAGACACAGGGTACTTCAACACCATATATTTT. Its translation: CSARATLDTGYFNTIYF.